These 21 T cell receptor beta chains share one sample of origin, sequenced in a study of T-cell reconstitution after alpha-beta-depleted transplantation in children. Preparing the TCRbeta library involved the use of unique molecular identifiers. MiXCR, run by TCRdb on the PCR reads, gives a single entry per CDR3 protein. The data contain some 300,000 distinct CDR3 sequences, about 9.4% of them singletons. The sequenced sample was PBMCs, obtained before TCRalphabeta/CD19-depleted stem cell transplant. These receptors came from a boy younger than two with acute myeloid leukemia, due to receive a stem cell transplant.

V is TRBV5-1 and J is TRBJ2-3; D unclear. Trimming left V 0 bases short and J 5 bases short, with 10 bases between. The CDR3 loop spans 14 amino acids. From germline, CDR1 is SGHRS and CDR2 YFSETQ. CDR3 sequence: CASSLVSPGDTQYF. Here the CDR3 DNA reads TGCGCCAGCAGCTTGGTGTCTCCCGGAGATACGCAGTATTTT.

This clonotype was recorded many times. The CDR3 sequence: CASSLDGTYEQYF. In DNA form, the CDR3 reads TGCGCCAGCAGCTTGGACGGGACCTACGAGCAGTACTTC. V is TRBV5-1 and J is TRBJ2-7; TRBD2 is a possible D gene (5 bases). Germline CDR1 reads SGHRS; CDR2 reads YFSETQ. V was trimmed by 0 bases and J by 2 bases, leaving 6 bases between them. The CDR3 sequence is 13 residues long.

This clonotype has a count of ten or more. This chain links TRBV5-1 with TRBJ1-3; 8 bases align to TRBD1. This CDR3 contains 15 residues. Germline V gene lookup returns CDR1 SGHRS and CDR2 YFSETQ. V shed 0 bases, J shed 4 bases, and the junction held 3 bases outside the gene matches. The CDR3 sequence: CASSLATGVGNTIYF. In nucleotides, the CDR3 is TGCGCCAGCAGCTTGGCGACAGGGGTCGGAAACACCATATATTTT.

Details on this clonotype: Since a much larger clone is just one base distant, this may be a read error. The rearrangement joins TRBV28 to TRBJ2-3; the D gene is possibly TRBD1 (6 bases). CDR1 is MDHEN and CDR2 is SYDVKM in the germline V gene. The length of the CDR3 is 17 residues. Deletions cut 2 bases from V and 4 bases from J, with 19 bases between. This CDR3 is CASSLLVGDNEADTQYF. The CDR3 nucleotides are TGTGCCAGCAGTTTACTAGTCGGGGACAATGAGGCAGATACGCAGTATTTT.

The chain combines TRBV9 with TRBJ2-7; possibly TRBD2 for D (5 bases). The germline CDR1 and CDR2 sequences are SGDLS and YYNGEE. V lost 4 bases and J lost 2, with 13 bases in between. This CDR3 comprises 14 residues. The CDR3 sequence: CASSPEGLAYEQYF. DNA for the CDR3: TGTGCCAGCAGCCCAGAGGGCCTAGCCTACGAGCAGTACTTC.

There are many counts of this clonotype. The chain couples TRBV7-3 to TRBJ2-3; D is ambiguous. V shed 5 bases and J shed 2 bases, with 23 bases lying between them. The CDR3 is made up of 18 amino acids. Germline V gives CDR1 SGHTA, CDR2 FQGTGA. The CDR3 coding sequence is TGTGCCAGCAGCCTCGTTGGGCAGATGGTCCTATCCACAGATACGCAGTATTTT. It translates to CASSLVGQMVLSTDTQYF.

In this sample, this clonotype turned up a few times. CDR3 nucleotides: TGTGCCAGCAGCTTAGCGGTGGCAGTCCAAGAGACCCAGTACTTC. Translated, it gives CASSLAVAVQETQYF. The rearrangement joins TRBV7-9 to TRBJ2-5, with no clear D. V was clipped by 0 bases and J by 1 base, with 9 bases between them. The CDR3 totals 15 residues. The germline CDR1 and CDR2 sequences are SEHNR and FQNEAQ (reference sequence).

The rearrangement links TRBV5-1 to TRBJ2-5; 9 bases map to TRBD2. The CDR3 runs to 14 residues. The J segment lost 3 bases and the V segment lost 4 bases, leaving 4 bases of the junction unmatched. Germline V gives CDR1 SGHRS, CDR2 YFSETQ. CDR3 DNA sequence: TGCGCCAGCAGCACGTGGACTAGCGAAGAGACCCAGTACTTC. Translated, it gives CASSTWTSEETQYF.

The chain has TRBV12-3 or TRBV12-4 and TRBJ2-5, with unresolved D. There are 13 residues in the CDR3. The V end lost 8 bases, the J end lost 3 bases, and 13 bases lay between the germline ends. In nucleotides, the CDR3 is TGTGCCAGCGCTAAGGAGTCAGAAGAGACCCAGTACTTC. The encoded protein is CASAKESEETQYF.

This clonotype was picked up many times. The J gene is TRBJ1-1, the V gene TRBV20-1; D unclear. The CDR3 extends over 15 amino acids. Germline loops: CDR1 DFQATT, CDR2 SNEGSKA (reference sequence). The ends were cut back, 2 bases at V and 4 bases at J, with 17 bases in the middle. For the CDR3, the DNA is TGCAGTGCTAGACTGGAGCGGGGTATTGGCACTGAAGCTTTCTTT. This encodes CSARLERGIGTEAFF.

In its sample, this clonotype was seen a few times. The gene calls are TRBV28 and TRBJ1-3; tentatively, D is TRBD1 (5 bases). Germline CDR1 reads MDHEN; CDR2 reads SYDVKM. The CDR3 extends over 14 amino acids. Trimming cost V 6 bases and J 5 bases, with 14 bases left between them. The CDR3 region is CASSPGTYRNTIYF. The CDR3 DNA reads as TGTGCCAGCAGCCCCGGGACGTACCGAAACACCATATATTTT.

This clonotype was observed a handful of times. The chain has TRBV6-1 and TRBJ2-1; no reliable D call. Germline CDR1 reads MNHNS; CDR2 reads SASEGT. The CDR3 contains 14 residues. Trimming shortened V by 4 bases and J by 2 bases, and 9 bases separated the two germline ends. CDR3 sequence (DNA): TGTGCCAGCAGTGTGCTTAGGACCTACAATGAGCAGTTCTTC. This sequence encodes CASSVLRTYNEQFF.

The sample holds many counts of this clonotype. The V gene is TRBV12-3 or TRBV12-4, the J gene TRBJ1-1, with D possibly matching TRBD1 (6 bases). Trimming took 3 bases from V and 0 from J, leaving 14 bases between them. The CDR3 runs 16 residues. The chain's CDR3 is CASSFLGGPMNTEAFF. Written as DNA, the CDR3 is TGTGCCAGCAGTTTCTTGGGGGGCCCGATGAACACTGAAGCTTTCTTT.

This clonotype was detected ten times or more. The J gene is TRBJ1-6, the V gene TRBV7-2, with TRBD1 identical over 9 bases. J was trimmed by 5 bases and V by 3 bases; bases with no gene match: 5. The CDR3 runs to 16 residues. Germline values: CDR1 SGHTA, CDR2 FQGNSA. For the CDR3, the DNA is TGTGCCAGCAGCTTTACAGGGGGCTGGGATAATTCACCCCTCCACTTT. Translating gives CASSFTGGWDNSPLHF.

The V gene is TRBV20-1, the J gene TRBJ2-7; TRBD1 aligns across 10 bases. J lost 3 bases, V lost 0 bases, and 8 bases had no gene match. Germline assignment: CDR1 DFQATT and CDR2 SNEGSKA (reference sequence). The CDR3 length is 16 residues. The CDR3 DNA is TGCAGTGCTAGAGATTGGGGACAGGGGAAGAGCTACGAGCAGTACTTC. Amino acids: CSARDWGQGKSYEQYF.

This clonotype was seen at least ten times. The CDR3 DNA is TGCGCCAGCAGCAGGACAGGGGGCTTAGAGACCCAGTACTTC. Protein product: CASSRTGGLETQYF. The chain employs TRBV5-1 and TRBJ2-5; TRBD1 agrees at 11 bases. CDR1 SGHRS and CDR2 YFSETQ come from the germline V gene. The ends lost 4 bases at V and 4 bases at J; junction bases unmatched: 3. This CDR3 is built from 14 residues.

Turning to this clonotype: This could be a read error, since a much larger clone is one nucleotide away. The genes are TRBV6-5 and TRBJ2-1; D may be TRBD2 (5 bases). CDR3 size: 13 residues. Germline assignment: CDR1 MNHEY and CDR2 SVGAGI. Trimming took off 1 base at V and 7 bases at J, with 8 bases between the two ends. CDR3 sequence (DNA): TGTGCCAGCAGTTACTGGTCGGGGAATGAGCAGTTCTTC. This sequence encodes CASSYWSGNEQFF.

This clonotype was found a few times. The chain couples TRBV4-1 to TRBJ1-1, with 12 positions matching TRBD1. CDR1 is MGHRA and CDR2 is YSYEKL in the germline V gene. J gave up 11 bases and V 6 bases, and 16 bases lay outside the gene matches. CDR3 size: 16 residues. The CDR3 DNA is TGCGCCAGCAGAGCCGGGACAGGGGGCCGGGAATCGTCGGCTTTCTTT. This sequence encodes CASRAGTGGRESSAFF.

In its sample, this clonotype was seen many times. The chain couples TRBV10-3 to TRBJ2-1; 8 positions agree with TRBD2. Germline assignment: CDR1 ENHRY and CDR2 SYGVKD. This CDR3 is 19 amino acids long. V shed 4 bases and J 4 bases; nucleotides not matched to a gene: 18. The CDR3 loop is CAISVGGLDKIRWYNEQFF. The CDR3 coding sequence is TGTGCCATCAGTGTGGGGGGACTAGATAAGATACGATGGTACAATGAGCAGTTCTTC.

This clonotype was detected many times. This sequence joins TRBV12-3 or TRBV12-4 and TRBJ2-7; TRBD2 agrees at 10 bases. With 7 bases clipped from V and 3 bases from J, the junction kept 9 bases outside the gene matches. The CDR3 contains 15 residues. DNA of the CDR3: TGTGCCAGCAACCCAGGGACTAGCGCCTTCTACGAGCAGTACTTC. It codes for CASNPGTSAFYEQYF.

This clonotype has ten or more counts. The J gene is TRBJ1-1, the V gene TRBV29-1; D possibly corresponds to TRBD1 (5 bases). Trimming removed 6 bases from V and 4 bases from J, with 15 bases in between. The CDR3 is 13 amino acids. CDR1 is SQVTM, CDR2 ANQGSEA, per germline. The CDR3: CSVPPGPGTEAFF. CDR3 sequence (DNA): TGCAGCGTCCCCCCGGGACCAGGCACTGAAGCTTTCTTT.